Below are 20 T cell receptor beta chains sequenced from a single sample in a study of T-cell reconstitution after alpha-beta-depleted transplantation in children. Unique molecular identifiers were incorporated into the prepared TCRbeta library. One entry per CDR3 protein results from TCRdb running MiXCR on the PCR reads. The top ten hold 0.79% of the sample, which has approximately 630,000 distinct CDR3 sequences, around 12% seen once. Sequencing used PBMCs, obtained before TCRalphabeta/CD19-depleted stem cell transplant. These receptors all come from a girl aged 2 to 10 with congenital amegakaryocytic thrombocytopenia, due to receive a stem cell transplant.

The J gene is TRBJ2-7, the V gene TRBV6-1; D perhaps matches TRBD2 (5 bases). Trimming pared 5 bases from V and 4 bases from J, leaving 21 bases between. Germline loops: CDR1 MNHNS, CDR2 SASEGT. This CDR3 contains 16 residues. CDR3 region: CASSPRLPLVNYEQYF. CDR3 DNA: TGTGCCAGCAGTCCCCGGCTCCCACTAGTCAATTACGAGCAGTACTTC.

In the case of this clonotype: A single base separates this from a much larger clone, so it may be a read error. The chain carries TRBV7-9 and TRBJ1-4, with D possibly TRBD1 on 6 matching bases. V was clipped by 4 bases and J by 11 bases, with 11 bases between them. CDR1 is SEHNR, CDR2 FQNEAQ, per germline (reference sequence). The CDR3 consists of 12 residues. The CDR3 DNA is TGTGCCAGCAGCTCCCGGACAGACAAACTGTTTTTT. Protein product: CASSSRTDKLFF.

The V gene is TRBV7-9, the J gene TRBJ2-3; 7 nucleotides match TRBD2. Germline loops: CDR1 SEHNR, CDR2 FQNEAQ (reference sequence). This CDR3 contains 16 residues. The J segment lost 2 bases and the V segment lost 5 bases, leaving 10 bases of the junction unmatched. Here the CDR3 reads CASSPSRLAATDTQYF. For the CDR3, the DNA is TGTGCCAGCAGCCCCTCACGCCTAGCGGCCACAGATACGCAGTATTTT.

V and J are TRBV20-1 and TRBJ1-2, with a possible D match to TRBD1 (6 bases). In germline, CDR1 is DFQATT, CDR2 SNEGSKA (reference sequence). The CDR3 consists of 13 residues. The V and J ends lost 6 bases and 3 bases respectively, with 14 bases between them. The CDR3 is CSASPGEYYGYTF. CDR3 coding DNA: TGCAGTGCGAGCCCAGGGGAGTACTATGGCTACACCTTC.

V gene TRBV5-1 combines with J gene TRBJ2-3; D is uncertain. The CDR3 has 14 residues. Germline assignment: CDR1 SGHRS and CDR2 YFSETQ. With 0 bases removed from V and 2 bases from J, the gap between germline ends came to 7 bases. For the CDR3, the DNA is TGCGCCAGCAGCTTGGCCGACCCCACAGATACGCAGTATTTT. This encodes CASSLADPTDTQYF.

This clonotype was seen only a few times. The chain couples TRBV7-9 to TRBJ2-3; tentative D call: TRBD1 (6 bases). This CDR3 has 15 residues. Trimming stripped 5 bases from V and 2 bases from J, with 14 bases between. Germline V lookup: CDR1 SEHNR, CDR2 FQNEAQ (reference sequence). CDR3 nucleotide sequence: TGTGCCAGCAGCGTACCACAGGGTTACACAGATACGCAGTATTTT. Its protein is CASSVPQGYTDTQYF.

This clonotype came up many times. The chain employs TRBV15 and TRBJ1-2; D remains unclear. Germline CDR1 is LNHNV and CDR2 is YYDKDF (reference sequence). The CDR3 totals 16 residues. V was cut by 3 bases and J by 2 bases, with 16 bases left in between. CDR3 sequence: CATSRDVFVGNYGYTF. CDR3 DNA sequence: TGTGCCACCAGCAGGGACGTATTCGTAGGCAACTATGGCTACACCTTC.

This clonotype has at least ten counts. This chain joins TRBV7-9 and TRBJ2-1; 7 positions match TRBD2. The CDR3 is 16 amino acids. V lost 2 bases and J lost 1; bases outside the gene matches: 5. Germline CDR1 SEHNR, CDR2 FQNEAQ (reference sequence). The CDR3 DNA reads as TGTGCCAGCAGCTTATTGGGCGGGAGTTCCTACAATGAGCAGTTCTTC. Protein product: CASSLLGGSSYNEQFF. The full variable domain, with the rest looked up from reference TRBV7-9 and TRBJ2-1, is DTGVSQNPRHKITKRGQNVTFRCDPISEHNRLYWYRQTLGQGPEFLTYFQNEAQLEKSRLLSDRFSAERPKGSFSTLEIQRTEQGDSAMYLCASSLLGGSSYNEQFFGPGTRLTVL.

About this clonotype itself: This likely comes from a read error, as the CDR3 has no conserved phenylalanine or tryptophan at its end. This chain joins TRBV2 and TRBJ1-3, with D unresolved. Germline values: CDR1 SNHLY, CDR2 FYNNEI. The CDR3 has 16 amino acids. Trimming left V 6 bases short and J 0 bases short, with 15 bases between. As DNA, the CDR3 is TGTGCCAGCAGATCGGGGAGCCGGGACTCTGGAAACACCATATATTAT. Its protein is CASRSGSRDSGNTIYY.

This clonotype was seen a few times. The CDR3 reads CASSHWEGALEDTQYF. The CDR3 DNA reads TGTGCCAGCAGCCATTGGGAGGGGGCGCTTGAAGATACGCAGTATTTT. V is TRBV4-2 and J is TRBJ2-3, with D perhaps matching TRBD1 or TRBD2 (7 bases each). The V and J ends lost 3 bases and 5 bases respectively, with 18 bases between them. The CDR3 spans 16 residues. Per the germline V gene, CDR1 is LGHNA and CDR2 is YNFKEQ.

This clonotype was seen more than once but under ten times. J is TRBJ2-7 and V is TRBV5-6; weak D call: TRBD1 (6 bases). The CDR3 is made up of 15 amino acids. CDR1 and CDR2 from the germline V gene are SGHDT and YYEEEE. Trimming removed 5 bases at V and 4 bases at J, with 19 bases between. CDR3 amino acids: CASRRGTPTPYEQYF. The CDR3 DNA follows: TGTGCCAGCAGAAGAGGGACACCTACTCCATACGAGCAGTACTTC.

This clonotype was recorded a few times. The gene calls are TRBV13 and TRBJ2-1; no firm D call. Trimming cost V 4 bases and J 2 bases, with 15 bases left between them. The germline gives CDR1 PRHDT, CDR2 FYEKMQ (reference sequence). The CDR3 runs 16 residues. The CDR3 bases are TGTGCCAGCAGCTCCTGGCGCCTTCCCCCCTACAATGAGCAGTTCTTC. It is translated as CASSSWRLPPYNEQFF. Using reference TRBV13 and TRBJ2-1 for the parts outside the CDR3, the full variable domain is AAGVIQSPRHLIKEKRETATLKCYPIPRHDTVYWYQQGPGQDPQFLISFYEKMQSDKGSIPDRFSAQQFSDYHSELNMSSLELGDSALYFCASSSWRLPPYNEQFFGPGTRLTVL.

This clonotype was seen at least ten times. The V and J genes are TRBV5-1 and TRBJ1-4; D is unresolved. The V gene lost 2 bases and the J gene lost 8 bases, with 10 bases spanning the gap. Germline CDR1 reads SGHRS; CDR2 reads YFSETQ. The length of the CDR3 is 13 residues. CDR3 nucleotides: TGCGCCAGCAGCTTAGGGCAGACGGAAAAACTGTTTTTT. This sequence encodes CASSLGQTEKLFF.

This clonotype was recorded at least ten times. The chain employs TRBV4-2 and TRBJ2-2; 14 nucleotides match TRBD2. Germline V gene lookup returns CDR1 LGHNA and CDR2 YNFKEQ. V lost 0 bases to trimming and J lost 1 base; unmatched junction nucleotides: 7. The CDR3 runs 20 residues. The CDR3 DNA reads as TGTGCCAGCAGCCAAGATGGCGGGACTAGCGGGAGCGGGAACACCGGGGAGCTGTTTTTT. It translates to CASSQDGGTSGSGNTGELFF.

This clonotype was seen ten or more times. The rearrangement joins TRBV6-5 to TRBJ2-3; a possible D gene is TRBD2 (5 bases). The ends were cut back, 4 bases at V and 4 bases at J, with 9 bases in the middle. The CDR3 has 13 amino acids. Germline CDR1 and CDR2: MNHEY and SVGAGI. Here the CDR3 reads CASSFAGPDTQYF. In DNA, the CDR3 is TGTGCCAGCAGTTTCGCGGGTCCAGATACGCAGTATTTT.

This clonotype was detected a few times. The chain joins TRBV5-1 to TRBJ2-2, with 8 bases aligning to TRBD1. The junction had 4 bases not matched to a gene; V was cut back by 0 bases and J by 6 bases. This CDR3 is built from 15 residues. CDR1 and CDR2 (germline): SGHRS, YFSETQ. Here the CDR3 DNA reads TGCGCCAGCAGCTTGGCCACAGGGGGGCCCGGGGAGCTGTTTTTT. Amino acid sequence: CASSLATGGPGELFF.

The sample holds many counts of this clonotype. The chain combines TRBV10-2 with TRBJ2-1, with a weak D call TRBD2 (5 bases). Trimming removed 7 bases from V and 1 base from J, with 11 bases in between. CDR3 length: 14 residues. Germline V lookup: CDR1 WSHSY, CDR2 SAAADI. CDR3 amino acids: CASTALDSYNEQFF. CDR3 DNA sequence: TGCGCCAGCACGGCACTAGATTCCTACAATGAGCAGTTCTTC.

The CDR3 protein is CSARDGADRGSYEQYF. CDR3 nucleotide sequence: TGCAGTGCTAGAGATGGAGCGGACCGGGGCTCCTACGAGCAGTACTTC. This chain uses TRBV20-1 with TRBJ2-7; D might be TRBD2 (5 bases). Germline CDR1 is DFQATT and CDR2 is SNEGSKA (reference sequence). This CDR3 region has 16 residues. V lost 0 bases and J 0 bases, leaving 15 bases between the germline ends.

This clonotype was seen a few times. The chain joins TRBV5-5 to TRBJ2-2; D possibly corresponds to TRBD2 (5 bases). The germline CDR1 and CDR2 sequences are SGHKS and YYEKEE (reference sequence). The V and J ends lost 2 bases and 4 bases respectively, with 15 bases between them. The CDR3 contains 16 residues. The CDR3 DNA reads TGTGCCAGCAGCTTAAACAGCGGAGGTGTCACCGGGGAGCTGTTTTTT. The encoded protein is CASSLNSGGVTGELFF.

This rearrangement joins TRBV6-4 to TRBJ2-1; 7 bases are shared with TRBD2. The CDR3 has 23 residues. Germline trimming cut 6 bases from V and 15 bases from J; bases unmatched to any gene: 44. Germline CDR1 is MRHNA and CDR2 is SNTAGT. The CDR3 sequence is CASRPPGVGGPDVFMCCQGSRFF. The CDR3 DNA sequence: TGTGCCAGCAGACCCCCTGGGGTGGGAGGGCCCGATGTCTTTATGTGTTGTCAAGGAAGCAGGTTCTTC.